The 28 T cell receptor beta chains in this list originate from one sample, sequenced in a study of T-cell memory formation after mild COVID-19. TCRdb reprocessed the 5' RACE reads via MiXCR and lists one record per CDR3 protein. The data hold 260,000 or so distinct CDR3 sequences, with around 15% observed a single time. Material: PBMCs or a T cell subset sorted from them (not recorded which). Every receptor here comes from a man younger than 35 who had mild COVID-19 (a few samples of this study predate the infection). Cell type and time point are not known.

The chain combines TRBV20-1 with TRBJ2-3; a possible D gene is TRBD2 (5 bases). Deletions cut 6 bases from V and 3 bases from J, with 19 bases between. The CDR3 has 15 amino acids. Germline loops: CDR1 DFQATT, CDR2 SNEGSKA (reference sequence). Written as DNA, the CDR3 is TGCAGTGCAACCCCGCCTGCTAGCCCTACAGATACGCAGTATTTT. The encoded protein is CSATPPASPTDTQYF.

In its sample, this clonotype was seen a few times. The V and J genes are TRBV20-1 and TRBJ1-5; no clear D gene. From germline, CDR1 is DFQATT and CDR2 SNEGSKA (reference sequence). This CDR3 is built from 16 residues. The V end was cut by 3 bases, the J end by 4 bases, with 19 bases between. The CDR3 DNA sequence: TGCAGTGCTAGGAAGCCCGGAGGTCTGGGAAATCAGCCCCAGCATTTT. It yields the protein CSARKPGGLGNQPQHF.

The chain has TRBV27 and TRBJ2-6; a possible D gene is TRBD2 (5 bases). From germline, CDR1 is MNHEY and CDR2 SMNVEV (reference sequence). The CDR3 covers 16 residues. V was cut by 9 bases and J by 0 bases, with 15 bases left in between. CDR3 sequence (DNA): TGTGCCAGGGTTCCCGGGGAAAGCTCTGGGGCCAACGTCCTGACTTTC. Translated, it gives CARVPGESSGANVLTF.

There are many counts of this clonotype. The chain links TRBV5-1 to TRBJ2-1; the D gene is possibly TRBD2 (7 bases). The CDR3 extends over 14 amino acids. CDR1 is SGHRS, CDR2 YFSETQ, per germline. V was pared by 2 bases and J by 5 bases, with 11 bases between. DNA for the CDR3: TGCGCCAGCAGCTTCGGCGGGGGCGACAATGAGCAGTTCTTC. Protein product: CASSFGGGDNEQFF.

The CDR3 bases are TGCGCCAGCAGCTTGGACATCCGTGGACGGAGCTATGGCTACACCTTC. Its protein is CASSLDIRGRSYGYTF. The chain recombines TRBV5-1 with TRBJ1-2, with no clear D. The CDR3 is 16 amino acids. Trimming shortened V by 0 bases and J by 4 bases, and 16 bases separated the two germline ends. The germline CDR1 and CDR2 sequences are SGHRS and YFSETQ.

In this sample, this clonotype turned up a few times. The chain has TRBV4-1 and TRBJ1-1; no clear D gene. This CDR3 region has 15 residues. V was trimmed by 1 base and J by 0 bases, leaving 9 bases between them. The germline CDR1 and CDR2 sequences are MGHRA and YSYEKL. This CDR3 reads CASSQVGTLNTEAFF. The CDR3, as DNA: TGCGCCAGCAGCCAAGTTGGAACACTGAACACTGAAGCTTTCTTT.

This clonotype was detected a few times. The CDR3 here is CATSDLYWGGVAKNIQYF. The CDR3, as DNA: TGTGCCACCAGTGATTTGTACTGGGGAGGGGTGGCCAAAAACATTCAGTACTTC. This chain uses TRBV24-1 with TRBJ2-4, with 7 bases fitting TRBD2. The CDR3 consists of 18 residues. Looked up from germline, CDR1 is KGHDR and CDR2 is SFDVKD. The V segment lost 0 bases and the J segment 1 base; nucleotides outside the gene matches: 8.

This clonotype came up a few times. The genes are TRBV5-4 and TRBJ2-5; TRBD2 might be the D (6 bases). This CDR3 is built from 13 residues. From germline, CDR1 is SGHNT and CDR2 YYREEE (reference sequence). Trimming stripped 2 bases from V and 5 bases from J, with 10 bases between. The DNA of the CDR3 is TGTGCCAGCAGCTTCCCGGGGGTGGAGACCCAGTACTTC. Translating it yields CASSFPGVETQYF.

This clonotype showed up just a few times. The V call is TRBV12-3 or TRBV12-4, the J call TRBJ1-5; tentative D call: TRBD1 (5 bases). V was cut by 2 bases and J by 7 bases, with 6 bases left in between. CDR3 length: 12 amino acids. The CDR3 protein is CASSLWGQPQHF. In DNA form, the CDR3 reads TGTGCCAGCAGTTTATGGGGCCAGCCCCAGCATTTT.

The chain recombines TRBV5-1 with TRBJ1-2, with D perhaps matching TRBD1 (6 bases). In germline, CDR1 is SGHRS, CDR2 YFSETQ. With 4 bases removed from V and 4 bases from J, the gap between germline ends came to 17 bases. The CDR3 covers 15 residues. The CDR3 bases are TGCGCCAGCAGCGAGGGGGGCCACACTCCCTATGGCTACACCTTC. Amino acids: CASSEGGHTPYGYTF.

The chain combines TRBV18 with TRBJ2-1, with 11 bases matching TRBD2. Losses at the gene ends were 1 base for V and 3 bases for J; bases not matched to a gene: 2. This CDR3 spans 16 amino acids. Germline lookup yields CDR1 KGHSH and CDR2 LQKENI. The CDR3 DNA reads as TGTGCCAGCTCACCACGGGGGACTAGCGGCTACAATGAGCAGTTCTTC. Encoded protein: CASSPRGTSGYNEQFF.

This chain joins TRBV28 and TRBJ1-2, with a weak D call TRBD1 (5 bases). The germline V gene encodes CDR1 MDHEN and CDR2 SYDVKM. Between the trimmed V and J ends, which lost 5 bases and 4 bases, there was a span of 11 bases. The CDR3 loop spans 13 amino acids. CDR3 protein: CASSTQGPYGYTF. CDR3 in DNA: TGTGCCAGCAGTACTCAGGGCCCCTATGGCTACACCTTC.

The CDR3 DNA follows: TGTGCCAGCAGCTTAGATTCAGAGTACGAGCAGTACGTC. It encodes CASSLDSEYEQYV. The V gene is TRBV7-9, the J gene TRBJ2-7, with unresolved D. The CDR3 runs to 13 residues. Germline V lookup: CDR1 SEHNR, CDR2 FQNEAQ (reference sequence). The V end lost 1 base, the J end lost 4 bases, and 8 bases lay between the germline ends.

This clonotype showed up many times. The chain uses TRBV7-8 and TRBJ2-3; no reliable D call. The CDR3 length is 12 residues. Germline CDR1 reads SGHVS; CDR2 reads FQNEAQ. Trimming left V 5 bases short and J 6 bases short, with 9 bases between. The CDR3 region is CASSSQEDTQYF. CDR3 coding DNA: TGTGCCAGCAGCAGCCAGGAGGATACGCAGTATTTT.

The rearrangement uses TRBV24-1 and TRBJ1-1; 9 positions agree with TRBD1. The CDR3 runs 17 residues. CDR1 KGHDR and CDR2 SFDVKD come from the germline V gene. Trimming removed 4 bases from V and 6 bases from J; junction bases left unmatched: 14. The CDR3 DNA is TGTGCCACCAGTGACCCACAGGGGGCTAGTGGGAGCGCTGAAGCTTTCTTT. This translates into CATSDPQGASGSAEAFF.

The chain uses TRBV11-2 and TRBJ2-3, with D possibly TRBD2 on 7 matching bases. The V end lost 7 bases, the J end lost 2 bases, and 22 bases lay between the germline ends. This CDR3 comprises 17 residues. Germline V gene lookup returns CDR1 SGHAT and CDR2 FQNNGV. CDR3 nucleotide sequence: TGTGCCAGCACCCTAGGAGGGGGGGCCCTACTCACAGATACGCAGTATTTT. As protein: CASTLGGGALLTDTQYF. Combining the CDR3 with reference TRBV11-2 and TRBJ2-3 gives the whole variable domain EAGVAQSPRYKIIEKRQSVAFWCNPISGHATLYWYQQILGQGPKLLIQFQNNGVVDDSQLPKDRFSAERLKGVDSTLKIQPAKLEDSAVYLCASTLGGGALLTDTQYFGPGTRLTVL.

The chain carries TRBV5-1 and TRBJ2-5; weak D call: TRBD1 (5 bases). Trimming took 0 bases from V and 7 from J, leaving 13 bases between them. CDR1 SGHRS and CDR2 YFSETQ come from the germline V gene. The CDR3 sequence is 14 residues long. CDR3 protein: CASSLAVTERTQYF. CDR3 sequence (DNA): TGCGCCAGCAGCTTGGCCGTGACAGAGAGGACCCAGTACTTC.

This clonotype turned up a few times. The chain carries TRBV5-6 and TRBJ2-3, with a possible D match to TRBD2 (6 bases). The V gene lost 4 bases and the J gene lost 4 bases, with 10 bases spanning the gap. The CDR3 spans 13 residues. The germline CDR1 and CDR2 sequences are SGHDT and YYEEEE. The CDR3 sequence is CASSPGGPDTQYF. Here the CDR3 DNA reads TGTGCCAGCAGCCCCGGGGGACCAGATACGCAGTATTTT. The full variable domain, in which reference TRBV5-6 and TRBJ2-3 provide the parts outside the CDR3, is DAGVTQSPTHLIKTRGQQVTLRCSPKSGHDTVSWYQQALGQGPQFIFQYYEEEERQRGNFPDRFSGHQFPNYSSELNVNALLLGDSALYLCASSPGGPDTQYFGPGTRLTVL.

This clonotype was detected only a few times. The chain is built from TRBV5-1 and TRBJ2-5; tentative D call: TRBD2 (5 bases). The CDR3 is made up of 14 amino acids. CDR1 and CDR2 (germline): SGHRS, YFSETQ. Trimming pared 0 bases from V and 7 bases from J, leaving 13 bases between. This CDR3 reads CASSLEIPGVTQYF. CDR3 nucleotide sequence: TGCGCCAGCAGCTTGGAAATCCCCGGGGTGACCCAGTACTTC.

This chain links TRBV15 with TRBJ2-2, with TRBD2 matching over 9 bases. Trimming at V came to 0 bases and at J to 4 bases, leaving 6 bases not matched to a gene. Germline V CDR1 and CDR2: LNHNV, YYDKDF (reference sequence). The CDR3 sequence is 17 residues long. CDR3: CATSRDRLAESTGELFF. The CDR3 DNA follows: TGTGCCACCAGCAGAGATAGACTAGCGGAGAGCACCGGGGAGCTGTTTTTT.

This clonotype was detected a few times. This chain joins TRBV5-1 and TRBJ2-7, with 11 bases fitting TRBD1. CDR3 size: 16 residues. With 3 bases clipped from V and 2 bases from J, the junction kept 7 bases outside the gene matches. CDR1 and CDR2 (germline): SGHRS, YFSETQ. CDR3 nucleotide sequence: TGCGCCAGCAGCTCGGGACAGGGGGTTTATCCCTACGAGCAGTACGTC. Translating gives CASSSGQGVYPYEQYV.

This clonotype was recorded a few times. The chain couples TRBV12-3 or TRBV12-4 to TRBJ1-2; a possible D gene is TRBD1 (6 bases). The CDR3 has 14 amino acids. Trimming took 7 bases from V and 6 from J, leaving 18 bases between them. The CDR3 region has the DNA TGTGCCAGCACCCCAACGGGGGGCAGCGATGGCTACACCTTC. Its translation is CASTPTGGSDGYTF.

This clonotype turned up a few times. CDR3 loop: CASSLRVAGETQYF. CDR3 DNA: TGTGCCAGCAGCTTAAGGGTCGCTGGGGAGACCCAGTACTTC. The chain couples TRBV13 to TRBJ2-5, with unresolved D. With 2 bases removed from V and 5 bases from J, the gap between germline ends came to 12 bases. CDR1 PRHDT and CDR2 FYEKMQ come from the germline V gene (reference sequence). This CDR3 contains 14 residues.

This clonotype was detected only a few times. This CDR3 reads CASSPRLIYEQYF. DNA of the CDR3: TGTGCCAGCAGTCCAAGATTAATCTACGAGCAGTACTTC. The V and J genes are TRBV3-1 and TRBJ2-7; no firm D call. The CDR3 is 13 residues long. Germline CDR1 is LGHDT and CDR2 is YNNKEL (reference sequence). The germline V and J ends were trimmed by 6 bases and 3 bases, with 12 bases remaining between them.

The chain is built from TRBV4-2 and TRBJ2-3, with a tentative D call TRBD2 (5 bases). The germline gives CDR1 LGHNA, CDR2 YNFKEQ. The CDR3 sequence is 14 residues long. V lost 10 bases, J lost 2 bases, and 16 bases lay in between. CDR3 sequence: CAIGVAEATDTQYF. DNA for the CDR3: TGTGCCATCGGGGTAGCTGAGGCCACAGATACGCAGTATTTT.

The CDR3 DNA is TGTGCCAGCAGCCCCGGGGTGGGGGGGCCGCAGATCGGGGAGCTGTTTTTT. Amino acids: CASSPGVGGPQIGELFF. This rearrangement joins TRBV4-2 to TRBJ2-2; TRBD2 is a possible D gene (7 bases). Germline CDR1 is LGHNA and CDR2 is YNFKEQ. V was cut by 4 bases and J by 7 bases, with 22 bases left in between. The CDR3 contains 17 residues.

This clonotype was found a few times. V is TRBV6-2 or TRBV6-3 and J is TRBJ2-7; either TRBD1 or TRBD2 may supply D (5 bases each). The V gene's germline CDR1 is MNHEY and CDR2 SVGEGT. Between the trimmed V and J ends, which lost 6 bases and 6 bases, there was a span of 21 bases. The CDR3 runs to 15 residues. The CDR3 DNA reads TGTGCCAGCAGAAACACCGGGACGGGGAATGGCGAGCAGTACTTC. This translates into CASRNTGTGNGEQYF.

This clonotype was observed many times. The chain's CDR3 is CSVRAGLAGEFF. Here the CDR3 DNA reads TGCAGCGTCCGGGCGGGGCTAGCGGGGGAATTCTTC. V usage is TRBV29-1 and J usage is TRBJ2-1, with TRBD2 identical over 10 bases. The V segment lost 6 bases and the J segment 16 bases; nucleotides outside the gene matches: 12. Germline lookup yields CDR1 SQVTM and CDR2 ANQGSEA. The CDR3 is 12 amino acids.